This T cell receptor (beta chain) appears in the sequencing data of a study of blood T cells in healthy people across ages. Study conclusions and caveats: A roughly linear fall in TCR beta diversity per million T cells was seen with increasing age.

Notes on this clonotype: Its antigen is still unknown.

The use of a sample-barcoded 5' primer and a J-beta primer mix characterized a second PCR of roughly 7 to 11 cycles. TCRdb independently ran MiXCR on the 5' RACE reads; one entry per CDR3 protein. Of more than 1.4 million distinct CDR3 sequences in the sample, 40% to 50% are singletons; the top ten hold roughly 7.9%. This clonotype was obtained from a woman between 18 and 29 years old in good health. Material for sequencing was blood.

This CDR3 is CASSPPGLAVTDTQYF. As DNA, the CDR3 is TGTGCCAGCTCACCACCGGGACTAGCGGTCACAGATACGCAGTATTTT. V and J are TRBV18 and TRBJ2-3; 11 bases map to TRBD2. The length of the CDR3 is 16 residues. Germline values: CDR1 KGHSH, CDR2 LQKENI. The J segment lost 2 bases and the V segment lost 0 bases, leaving 1 base of the junction unmatched.